The next 14 T cell receptor beta chains were all read from a single sample in a study of blood T cell repertoires in COVID-19. The table came from immunoSEQ multiplex PCR; TCRdb's copy has only in-frame clones and leaves some out. The sample lists about 280,000 clones, approximately 86% seen once, with 2.1% in the top ten. Sequenced input: peripheral blood. The receptor set was obtained from a woman aged 25 to 39 who had recovered from COVID-19.

V and J are TRBV23-1 and TRBJ2-7; D is possibly TRBD2 (5 bases). TRBV23-1 is classed as an ORF, of uncertain function. V was pared by 4 bases and J by 0 bases, with 19 bases between. The CDR3 has 17 residues. The CDR3 reads CASSPHALAQSSYEQYF. The CDR3 DNA follows: TGCGCCAGCAGTCCCCACGCCTTAGCGCAGAGCTCCTACGAGCAGTACTTC.

The DNA for the CDR3 is TGTGCCAGCAGCCGAACGACAGGGACGAAAGATACGCAGTATTTT. This encodes CASSRTTGTKDTQYF. The V call is TRBV28, the J call TRBJ2-3; TRBD1 agrees at 7 bases. Germline V lookup: CDR1 MDHEN, CDR2 SYDVKM. The V segment lost 6 bases and the J segment 5 bases; nucleotides outside the gene matches: 11. The CDR3 is 15 residues long. Supplemented by reference TRBV28 and TRBJ2-3, the full variable domain reads DVKVTQSSRYLVKRTGEKVFLECVQDMDHENMFWYRQDPGLGLRLIYFSYDVKMKEKGDIPEGYSVSREKKERFSLILESASTNQTSMYLCASSRTTGTKDTQYFGPGTRLTVL.

With respect to this clone: The identical CDR3 is also encoded by other nucleotide sequences in the sample. V and J are TRBV9 and TRBJ2-7; 9 positions agree with TRBD1. Germline V gene sequence: CDR1 SGDLS, CDR2 YYNGEE. This CDR3 region has 15 residues. Trimming removed 0 bases from V and 2 bases from J; junction bases left unmatched: 3. DNA of the CDR3: TGTGCCAGCAGCGTAGGGGGGACAGGGACCTACGAGCAGTACTTC. Protein: CASSVGGTGTYEQYF.

The chain employs TRBV7-8 and TRBJ2-7, with 7 positions matching TRBD2. The CDR3 length is 17 residues. Per germline, CDR1 SGHVS and CDR2 FQNEAQ. Germline trimming cut 1 base from V and 2 bases from J; bases unmatched to any gene: 11. As DNA, the CDR3 is TGTGCCAGCAGCTTAGGTGGGCTGGCGGGGGTGGCCTACGAGCAGTACTTC. Translation gives CASSLGGLAGVAYEQYF.

J is TRBJ2-7 and V is TRBV3-1 (or the pseudogene TRBV3-2); weak D call: TRBD2 (5 bases). From germline, CDR1 is LGHDT and CDR2 YNNKEL (reference sequence). Trimming took off 0 bases at V and 9 bases at J, with 9 bases between the two ends. The CDR3 contains 12 residues. The CDR3: CASSQEGSGQYF. CDR3 sequence (DNA): TGTGCCAGCAGCCAAGAAGGGAGCGGGCAGTACTTC.

This rearrangement joins TRBV6-5 to TRBJ1-1, with a weak D call TRBD1 (5 bases). V was shortened by 7 bases and J by 7 bases, with 10 bases between the two germline ends. Germline CDR1 reads MNHEY; CDR2 reads SVGAGI. The CDR3 totals 11 residues. The CDR3 sequence is CASKRDSEAFF. CDR3 nucleotide sequence: TGTGCCAGCAAACGAGACAGTGAAGCTTTCTTT.

The chain is built from TRBV24-1 and TRBJ1-1, with D tentatively TRBD1 (6 bases). Germline V CDR1 and CDR2: KGHDR, SFDVKD. V was cut by 7 bases and J by 2 bases, with 13 bases left in between. The CDR3 runs to 14 residues. CDR3: CATRGKGDNTEAFF. In DNA, the CDR3 is TGTGCCACCAGGGGGAAGGGGGACAACACTGAAGCTTTCTTT.

The V gene is TRBV5-1, the J gene TRBJ2-7, with TRBD1 matching over 8 bases. Germline lookup yields CDR1 SGHRS and CDR2 YFSETQ. The CDR3 sequence is 14 residues long. Unmatched junction bases numbered 3, after V lost 0 bases and J lost 4 bases. The CDR3 nucleotides are TGCGCCAGCAGCTTGGGTGGACAGGGATACGAGCAGTACTTC. This sequence encodes CASSLGGQGYEQYF.

V and J are TRBV4-1 and TRBJ2-2, with 8 nucleotides matching TRBD1. The CDR3 is 15 amino acids. The trim removed 3 bases at V and 6 bases at J, leaving 6 bases unmatched. Per germline, CDR1 MGHRA and CDR2 YSYEKL. The CDR3 is CASSQTGVGPGELFF. The CDR3 bases are TGCGCCAGCAGCCAGACAGGGGTTGGACCCGGGGAGCTGTTTTTT.

The chain's CDR3 is CASSFQASTDTQYF. The CDR3, as DNA: TGTGCCAGCAGCTTTCAGGCTAGCACAGATACGCAGTATTTT. This rearrangement joins TRBV7-2 to TRBJ2-3, with D hard to call. V gave up 3 bases and J gave up 0 bases, with 7 bases separating them. Germline V gives CDR1 SGHTA, CDR2 FQGNSA. The CDR3 is 14 residues long.

This chain connects TRBV6-5 to TRBJ2-1, with 9 bases aligning to TRBD2. This CDR3 spans 14 amino acids. V dropped 7 bases and J dropped 8; count of bases not matched to a gene: 9. The germline gives CDR1 MNHEY, CDR2 SVGAGI. The CDR3 protein is CASTSSGEGYEQFF. The DNA for the CDR3 is TGTGCCAGCACCTCTAGCGGGGAAGGTTATGAGCAGTTCTTC.

The CDR3 is CAWSVSIEAFF. In DNA form, the CDR3 reads TGTGCCTGGAGTGTATCCATTGAAGCTTTCTTT. V usage is TRBV30 and J usage is TRBJ1-1; D gene uncertain. Deletions cut 0 bases from V and 7 bases from J, with 6 bases between. Germline assignment: CDR1 GTSNPN and CDR2 SVGIG (reference sequence). This CDR3 has 11 amino acids.

The rearrangement links TRBV7-9 to TRBJ1-2; 9 bases agree with TRBD1. Trimming took 2 bases from V and 5 from J; bases not matched to a gene: 9. The length of the CDR3 is 16 residues. The germline V gene has CDR1 SEHNR and CDR2 FQNEAQ (reference sequence). CDR3 loop: CASSLIRRGQGYGYTF. Here the CDR3 DNA reads TGTGCCAGCAGCTTAATACGACGGGGACAGGGATATGGCTACACCTTC.

This clone has a handful of counts. The chain couples TRBV7-9 to TRBJ2-7; a possible D gene is TRBD1 (6 bases). This CDR3 comprises 12 residues. V gave up 6 bases and J gave up 5 bases, with 11 bases separating them. Germline V gene sequence: CDR1 SEHNR, CDR2 FQNEAQ (reference sequence). CDR3 sequence: CASRSHRDEQYF. As DNA, the CDR3 is TGTGCCAGCAGGTCCCACAGGGACGAGCAGTACTTC.